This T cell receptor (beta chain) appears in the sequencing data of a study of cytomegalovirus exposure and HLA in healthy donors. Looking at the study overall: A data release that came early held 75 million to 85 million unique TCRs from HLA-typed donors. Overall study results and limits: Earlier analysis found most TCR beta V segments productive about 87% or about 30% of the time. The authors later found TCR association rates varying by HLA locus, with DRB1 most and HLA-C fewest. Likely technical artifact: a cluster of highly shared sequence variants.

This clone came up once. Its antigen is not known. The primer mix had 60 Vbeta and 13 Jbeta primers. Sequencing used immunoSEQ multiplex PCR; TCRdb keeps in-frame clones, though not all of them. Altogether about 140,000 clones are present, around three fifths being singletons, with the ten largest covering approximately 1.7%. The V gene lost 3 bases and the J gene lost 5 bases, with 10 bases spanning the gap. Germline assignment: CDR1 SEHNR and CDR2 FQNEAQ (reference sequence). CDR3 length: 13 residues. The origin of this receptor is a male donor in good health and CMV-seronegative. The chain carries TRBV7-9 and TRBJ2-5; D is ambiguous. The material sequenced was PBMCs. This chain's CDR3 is CASSFLALETQYF. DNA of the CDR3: TGTGCCAGCAGCTTTTTGGCATTGGAGACCCAGTACTTC.